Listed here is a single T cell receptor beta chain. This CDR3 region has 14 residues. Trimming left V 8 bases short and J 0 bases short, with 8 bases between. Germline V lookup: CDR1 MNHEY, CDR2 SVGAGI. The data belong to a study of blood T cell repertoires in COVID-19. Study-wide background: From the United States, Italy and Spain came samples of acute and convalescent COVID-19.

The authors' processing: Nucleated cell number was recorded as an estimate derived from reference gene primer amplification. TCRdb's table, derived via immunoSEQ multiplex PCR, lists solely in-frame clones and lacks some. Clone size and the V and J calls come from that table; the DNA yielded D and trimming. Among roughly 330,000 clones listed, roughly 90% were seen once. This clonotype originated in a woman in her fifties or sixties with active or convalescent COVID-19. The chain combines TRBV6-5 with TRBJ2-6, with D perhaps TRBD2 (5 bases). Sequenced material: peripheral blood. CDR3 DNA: TGTGCCAGCGCGAGGGTCTCTGGGGCCAACGTCCTGACTTTC. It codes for CASARVSGANVLTF.